This T cell receptor (beta chain) is drawn from a study of T-cell memory formation after mild COVID-19. Study conclusions and caveats: Confirmation of SARS-CoV-2 specificity was lacking for second-wave clones peaking day 37. Contracting CD4+ clones were located mainly in CM and EM, and CD8+ clones in EMRA.

About this clonotype itself: What it binds is not known.

Using constant-segment primers, 5'RACE produced TCR alpha and TCR beta cDNA libraries carrying sample barcodes and UMIs. From the 5' RACE reads, TCRdb called clonotypes with MiXCR, one entry per CDR3 protein. The sample consists of 350,000 to 450,000 distinct CDR3 sequences, around 27% of them appearing once. Germline loops: CDR1 GTSNPN, CDR2 SVGIG (reference sequence). The CDR3 has 16 amino acids. V was pared by 1 base and J by 1 base, with 16 bases between. Sequencing was performed on PBMCs or a T cell subset sorted from them (not recorded which). The chain combines TRBV30 with TRBJ1-1; D ambiguous. The receptor was derived from an adult woman who had mild COVID-19 (a few samples of this study predate the infection). Cell type and time point are not known. DNA of the CDR3: TGTGCCTGGAGTGATTTGTGGGCAGGCCCGAACACTGAAGCTTTCTTT. Amino acid sequence: CAWSDLWAGPNTEAFF.